What follows are 19 T cell receptor beta chains derived from one specimen sequenced in a study of blood T cell repertoires in COVID-19. Sequenced by immunoSEQ multiplex PCR; TCRdb stores in-frame clones only, minus some. The table records 250,000 or so clones, approximately 83% of them present only once. Sequenced sample: peripheral blood. The source of these receptors is an older man with acute or convalescent COVID-19.

V gene TRBV6-1 combines with J gene TRBJ1-5, with D maybe TRBD1 (5 bases). The CDR3 loop spans 16 amino acids. Germline loops: CDR1 MNHNS, CDR2 SASEGT. V lost 2 bases and J lost 0, with 11 bases in between. The CDR3 spells CASSEQGVYSNQPQHF. Here the CDR3 DNA reads TGTGCCAGCAGTGAACAAGGGGTCTATAGCAATCAGCCCCAGCATTTT.

The chain couples TRBV21-1 to TRBJ2-7; TRBD2 is taken as the D call from the table, unchecked against the DNA. TRBV21-1 has pseudogene status. The CDR3 runs 16 residues. CDR3 in DNA: TGTGCCAGCAGCATGGAGGACCGCGGGGCCTCCTACGAGCAGTACTTC. Translating it yields CASSMEDRGASYEQYF.

The J gene is TRBJ2-3, the V gene TRBV19; 9 positions agree with TRBD1. Trimming removed 5 bases from V and 0 bases from J; junction bases left unmatched: 9. Per germline, CDR1 LNHDA and CDR2 SQIVND (reference sequence). CDR3 length: 17 residues. The CDR3 DNA reads as TGTGCCAGTAGTGGCCGGACAGGGGCTTTAAGCACAGATACGCAGTATTTT. Protein: CASSGRTGALSTDTQYF.

V usage is TRBV21-1 and J usage is TRBJ1-2. TRBV21-1 is tagged as a pseudogene. CDR3 length equals 14 residues. The CDR3 DNA is TGTGCCAGCAGCTCCCCCAGGGAGGGCTATGGCTACACCTTC. Encoded protein: CASSSPREGYGYTF.

The V and J genes are TRBV2 and TRBJ2-7, with D tentatively TRBD2 (6 bases). V was shortened by 6 bases and J by 7 bases, with 16 bases between the two germline ends. CDR3 length: 13 amino acids. Germline CDR1 is SNHLY and CDR2 is FYNNEI. CDR3 nucleotide sequence: TGTGCCAGCAGCCAACGGTCGGGGAGGGAGCAGTACTTC. Its protein product is CASSQRSGREQYF.

The chain joins TRBV5-1 to TRBJ2-7, with no clear D. The CDR3 extends over 11 amino acids. V was cut by 0 bases and J by 8 bases, with 6 bases left in between. Germline V CDR1 and CDR2: SGHRS, YFSETQ. The CDR3 sequence is CASSLGPQQYF. CDR3 DNA sequence: TGCGCCAGCAGCTTGGGGCCTCAGCAGTACTTC.

The chain links TRBV4-1 to TRBJ1-5; D gene unclear. V was shortened by 2 bases and J by 7 bases, with 18 bases between the two germline ends. The CDR3 totals 16 residues. The V gene's germline CDR1 is MGHRA and CDR2 YSYEKL. CDR3 sequence (DNA): TGCGCCAGCAGCCAAACTATCTCAGCCGTCAGACAGCCCCAGCATTTT. Translated, it gives CASSQTISAVRQPQHF.

This clone was detected only a few times. The J gene is TRBJ1-6, the V gene TRBV27, with TRBD1 as a possible D gene (6 bases). Trimming stripped 8 bases from V and 9 bases from J, with 20 bases between. Germline V gives CDR1 MNHEY, CDR2 SMNVEV (reference sequence). The CDR3 sequence is 15 residues long. CDR3 amino acids: CASSSPGGSASPLHF. CDR3 nucleotide sequence: TGTGCCAGCTCCTCCCCGGGGGGCTCTGCTTCACCCCTCCACTTT.

This chain connects TRBV27 to TRBJ2-3; 7 bases line up with TRBD2. Trimming removed 3 bases from V and 0 bases from J; junction bases left unmatched: 3. Germline V gene lookup returns CDR1 MNHEY and CDR2 SMNVEV (reference sequence). The CDR3 spans 15 residues. The CDR3 bases are TGTGCCAGCAGTTTCCGGGGACTAAGCACAGATACGCAGTATTTT. Translation gives CASSFRGLSTDTQYF.

The J gene is TRBJ2-1, the V gene TRBV9; possible D gene TRBD2, 6 bases. Per the germline V gene, CDR1 is SGDLS and CDR2 is YYNGEE. The CDR3 sequence is 15 residues long. V lost 0 bases and J lost 1, with 8 bases in between. CDR3 in amino acids: CASSVGAGSYNEQFF. The CDR3 DNA reads as TGTGCCAGCAGCGTAGGGGCGGGGTCCTACAATGAGCAGTTCTTC.

The chain is built from TRBV27 and TRBJ1-5; 12 bases are shared with TRBD1. After removal of 6 bases from V and 1 base from J, the junction contained 10 bases not matched to a gene. Germline CDR1 reads MNHEY; CDR2 reads SMNVEV (reference sequence). There are 18 residues in the CDR3. Written as DNA, the CDR3 is TGTGCCAGCAGCCGAAGGGGACAGGGGGCTCAAAGCAATCAGCCCCAGCATTTT. It translates to CASSRRGQGAQSNQPQHF.

V is TRBV5-1 and J is TRBJ2-1, with 13 bases aligning to TRBD2. The CDR3 sequence is 16 residues long. Germline CDR1 and CDR2: SGHRS and YFSETQ. V gave up 4 bases and J gave up 7 bases; unmatched junction bases: 8. DNA for the CDR3: TGCGCCAGCAGCACCTACTCGGGACTAGCGGGAAATGAGCAGTTCTTC. It encodes CASSTYSGLAGNEQFF.

The chain carries TRBV7-6 and TRBJ1-5; maybe TRBD1 (5 bases). The CDR3 runs 16 residues. Trimming took 1 base from V and 4 from J, leaving 14 bases between them. CDR1 and CDR2 (germline): SGHVS, FNYEAQ. The CDR3 here is CASSLEGWGVNQPQHF. CDR3 DNA sequence: TGTGCCAGCAGCTTAGAGGGATGGGGGGTTAATCAGCCCCAGCATTTT.

This chain joins TRBV28 and TRBJ1-1, with 8 bases identical to TRBD1. Germline CDR1 MDHEN, CDR2 SYDVKM. Unmatched junction bases numbered 13, after V lost 6 bases and J lost 1 base. There are 17 residues in the CDR3. This chain's CDR3 is CASRRLPGTGRNTEAFF. Here the CDR3 DNA reads TGTGCCAGCAGACGCCTTCCCGGGACAGGCCGGAACACTGAAGCTTTCTTT.

The chain is built from TRBV5-1 and TRBJ1-4; 8 bases are a match to TRBD1. V was clipped by 4 bases and J by 2 bases; unmatched bases: 7. The CDR3 runs 16 residues. In germline, CDR1 is SGHRS, CDR2 YFSETQ. The CDR3 coding sequence is TGCGCCAGCAGCCCCGGACAGGGAAGGACTAATGAAAAACTGTTTTTT. It encodes CASSPGQGRTNEKLFF. Combining the CDR3 with reference TRBV5-1 and TRBJ1-4 gives the whole variable domain KAGVTQTPRYLIKTRGQQVTLSCSPISGHRSVSWYQQTPGQGLQFLFEYFSETQRNKGNFPGRFSGRQFSNSRSEMNVSTLELGDSALYLCASSPGQGRTNEKLFFGSGTQLSVL.

The V gene is TRBV27, the J gene TRBJ2-3, with a tentative D call TRBD1 (6 bases). The CDR3 length is 16 residues. The V gene's germline CDR1 is MNHEY and CDR2 SMNVEV (reference sequence). V shed 5 bases and J shed 0 bases, with 15 bases lying between them. CDR3 bases: TGTGCCAGCAGTCTCGGACAGCTCAGGAGCACAGATACGCAGTATTTT. Its protein product is CASSLGQLRSTDTQYF.

The chain carries TRBV28 and TRBJ2-7; the D gene is possibly TRBD1 (6 bases). CDR3 size: 13 residues. CDR1 MDHEN and CDR2 SYDVKM come from the germline V gene. In DNA form, the CDR3 reads TGTGGAGTCCGCGACAGGAGCTCCTACGAGCAGTACTTC. Its protein is CGVRDRSSYEQYF.

V usage is TRBV7-3 and J usage is TRBJ2-1; D gene uncertain. Between the trimmed V and J ends, which lost 2 bases and 0 bases, there was a span of 8 bases. The CDR3 spans 15 residues. Germline values: CDR1 SGHTA, CDR2 FQGTGA. The CDR3 is CASSLGQDSYNEQFF. The CDR3 nucleotides are TGTGCCAGCAGCTTAGGGCAAGACTCCTACAATGAGCAGTTCTTC.

This chain links TRBV5-1 with TRBJ1-6; the D gene is possibly TRBD1 (6 bases). This CDR3 is 15 amino acids long. The germline V and J ends were trimmed by 0 bases and 7 bases, with 11 bases remaining between them. Looked up from germline, CDR1 is SGHRS and CDR2 is YFSETQ. This CDR3 is CASSLAQTGNSPLHF. CDR3 in DNA: TGCGCCAGCAGCTTGGCCCAAACAGGGAATTCACCCCTCCACTTT. Filled out from reference TRBV5-1 and TRBJ1-6, the complete variable domain reads KAGVTQTPRYLIKTRGQQVTLSCSPISGHRSVSWYQQTPGQGLQFLFEYFSETQRNKGNFPGRFSGRQFSNSRSEMNVSTLELGDSALYLCASSLAQTGNSPLHFGNGTRLTVT.